This T cell receptor beta chain originates from a study of blood T cell repertoires in COVID-19. Study at large: Material from acute and convalescent COVID-19 was sourced from the United States, Italy and Spain.

CDR1 is MNHEY and CDR2 is SVGAGI in the germline V gene. Trimming removed 0 bases from V and 4 bases from J; junction bases left unmatched: 6. The CDR3 is 15 amino acids. In the study's own analysis: Amplifying reference gene primers gave estimates of nucleated cell counts. Measured with immunoSEQ multiplex PCR; TCRdb has only the in-frame clones, and not every one. V and J calls plus clone size are reproduced from that table; the DNA served to infer D and trimming. The sample has 160,000 or so clones; 86% are singletons. The chain links TRBV6-5 to TRBJ2-7; TRBD1 aligns across 7 bases. The specimen sequenced was peripheral blood. The receptor's source is a woman in her sixties or seventies with acute or convalescent COVID-19. CDR3 loop: CASSYSGTVFYEQYF. As DNA, the CDR3 is TGTGCCAGCAGTTACTCTGGGACAGTTTTTTACGAGCAGTACTTC.